This TCR beta chain was profiled in a study of vaccination and CD4 T cells after COVID-19. Study-level background: Convalescent patients, SARS-CoV-2 positive by nasal swab PCR, comprised roughly ten mild cases and one severe case. Median time from COVID diagnosis to post-COVID sampling was 101 days (35 to 161).

Time point specified: late sampling 161 to 241 days after vaccination in a few convalescent patients. Stated treatment: roughly 10-day PBMC culture with coronavirus spike peptide pools or control peptides (ViraFEST assay). As concerns this clonotype: Antigen specificity is unknown.

This CDR3 is built from 17 residues. Trimming left V 6 bases short and J 4 bases short, with 25 bases between. Germline values: CDR1 DFQATT, CDR2 SNEGSKA (reference sequence). Cultured CD4+ T-cell DNA underwent Oncomine TCR Beta short-read sequencing. Genomic DNA was drawn out of CD4+ T cells grown in culture. TCRdb passed the PCR reads through MiXCR, listing each CDR3 protein once. The table has around 25,000 distinct CDR3 sequences, 30% seen once. The starting material was CD4+ T cells from blood, cultured in vitro, obtained about 7 months after SARS-CoV-2 vaccination. The J gene is TRBJ2-1, the V gene TRBV20-1; perhaps TRBD2 as D (12 bases). The sequence came from a human donor who had recovered from COVID-19. The CDR3 sequence is CSAPGTGGLAGYNEQFF. In DNA, the CDR3 is TGCAGTGCCCCCGGGACAGGGGGACTAGCGGGTTACAATGAGCAGTTCTTC.